The 19 T cell receptor beta chains presented below share a single source sample, sequenced in a study of blood T cell repertoires in COVID-19. Measured with immunoSEQ multiplex PCR; TCRdb has only the in-frame clones, and not every one. Of fewer than 250,000 clones listed, approximately 80% are singletons. The specimen was peripheral blood. The receptors derive from a woman aged 45-65 years with acute or convalescent COVID-19.

The chain links TRBV7-9 to TRBJ1-2, with 7 bases identical to TRBD1. V dropped 5 bases and J dropped 6; count of bases not matched to a gene: 9. CDR1 is SEHNR, CDR2 FQNEAQ, per germline (reference sequence). The CDR3 loop spans 14 amino acids. The CDR3, as DNA: TGTGCCAGCAGCCCAGCCGGGACAGATAATGGCTACACCTTC. Protein sequence: CASSPAGTDNGYTF.

This chain joins TRBV3-1 (or the pseudogene TRBV3-2) and TRBJ2-4, with D possibly matching TRBD1 (6 bases). The CDR3 totals 14 residues. The germline V and J ends were trimmed by 2 bases and 1 base, with 6 bases remaining between them. From germline, CDR1 is LGHDT and CDR2 YNNKEL (reference sequence). CDR3 sequence (DNA): TGTGCCAGCAGCCAACAGGGGGCCAAAAACATTCAGTACTTC. Its translation is CASSQQGAKNIQYF.

The genes are TRBV4-1 and TRBJ1-5; D is possibly TRBD1 (5 bases). V was shortened by 0 bases and J by 4 bases, with 13 bases between the two germline ends. Germline V gene data show CDR1 as MGHRA and CDR2 as YSYEKL. This CDR3 has 16 amino acids. CDR3 DNA: TGCGCCAGCAGCCAAGATTATTCCAGGGCTAATCAGCCCCAGCATTTT. Amino acids: CASSQDYSRANQPQHF.

This clone has a single count. The chain uses TRBV7-9 and TRBJ1-4; D might be TRBD1 (6 bases). Germline V lookup: CDR1 SEHNR, CDR2 FQNEAQ (reference sequence). Trimming cost V 4 bases and J 0 bases, with 9 bases left between them. This CDR3 is built from 15 residues. The CDR3 DNA reads as TGTGCCAGCAGCTCTCCAGGGGCAACTAATGAAAAACTGTTTTTT. Protein: CASSSPGATNEKLFF.

The chain has TRBV5-1 and TRBJ1-2, with D possibly TRBD1 on 5 matching bases. CDR3 length: 14 residues. The germline V gene encodes CDR1 SGHRS and CDR2 YFSETQ. V lost 4 bases to trimming and J lost 4 bases, with 14 bases between them. The CDR3 here is CASSRTQGPYGYTF. CDR3 nucleotides: TGCGCCAGCAGCCGTACTCAGGGCCCCTATGGCTACACCTTC.

CDR3 amino acids: CASMRTTGTGELFF. CDR3 nucleotides: TGTGCCAGCATGAGAACGACGGGAACCGGGGAGCTGTTTTTT. V is TRBV6-5 and J is TRBJ2-2, with D possibly being TRBD2 (5 bases). V was clipped by 7 bases and J by 5 bases, with 14 bases between them. Germline V CDR1 and CDR2: MNHEY, SVGAGI. The CDR3 consists of 14 residues.

V and J are TRBV29-1 and TRBJ2-5; TRBD1 matches at 7 bases. V lost 4 bases to trimming and J lost 1 base; unmatched junction nucleotides: 6. This CDR3 is 14 amino acids long. Germline-derived CDR1 and CDR2 are SQVTM and ANQGSEA. The CDR3 region is CSVVKQGTQETQYF. In nucleotides, the CDR3 is TGCAGCGTTGTCAAACAGGGGACCCAAGAGACCCAGTACTTC.

V usage is TRBV5-1 and J usage is TRBJ1-6; 8 bases agree with TRBD1. The germline V gene encodes CDR1 SGHRS and CDR2 YFSETQ. CDR3 length: 16 residues. The J segment lost 7 bases and the V segment lost 0 bases, leaving 6 bases of the junction unmatched. The CDR3 coding sequence is TGCGCCAGCAGCTTGGGCCGAGGGACAGGCAATTCACCCCTCCACTTT. Its translation: CASSLGRGTGNSPLHF.

Worth noting for this clone: One end of the junction is discordant with germline, which a read error may explain. The V gene is TRBV4-3, the J gene TRBJ1-6; weak D call: TRBD1 (6 bases). Germline CDR1 is LGHNA and CDR2 is YSLEER. This CDR3 is built from 18 residues. This CDR3 reads CASSRHISGETTGSSLHF. CDR3 nucleotides: TGCGCCAGCAGCCGCCATATATCAGGGGAAACAACAGGTTCATCCCTCCACTTT.

This clone is a singleton in its sample. The CDR3 is CASSQSSGEKLFF. The CDR3 nucleotides read TGTGCCAGCAGTCAGTCTAGTGGCGAAAAACTGTTTTTT. This chain uses TRBV12-3 or TRBV12-4 with TRBJ1-4; D is undetermined. This CDR3 is built from 13 residues. The ends were cut back, 5 bases at V and 8 bases at J, with 12 bases in the middle.

The V and J genes are TRBV18 and TRBJ2-7, with D maybe TRBD1 (5 bases). CDR1 is KGHSH and CDR2 is LQKENI in the germline V gene. Trimming cost V 0 bases and J 5 bases, with 8 bases left between them. There are 13 residues in the CDR3. The CDR3 DNA is TGTGCCAGCTCACCACCCAGGGTCAACGAGCAGTACTTC. Translation gives CASSPPRVNEQYF.

The chain couples TRBV10-3 to TRBJ2-2; 9 bases are shared with TRBD1. CDR3 length equals 19 residues. In germline, CDR1 is ENHRY, CDR2 SYGVKD. Losses at the gene ends were 5 bases for V and 5 bases for J; bases not matched to a gene: 18. The CDR3 loop is CAISHRGRVIEGGTGELFF. Here the CDR3 DNA reads TGTGCCATCAGTCACAGGGGGCGCGTTATCGAGGGAGGGACCGGGGAGCTGTTTTTT.

A few counts support this clone. The genes are TRBV5-1 and TRBJ2-7, with TRBD1 identical over 9 bases. Germline assignment: CDR1 SGHRS and CDR2 YFSETQ. V trimming: 4 bases; J trimming: 2 bases; junction bases outside the gene matches: 7. This CDR3 comprises 15 residues. Here the CDR3 reads CASSTTGTGTYEQYF. CDR3 coding DNA: TGCGCCAGCAGCACAACCGGGACAGGGACCTACGAGCAGTACTTC.

The V call is TRBV9, the J call TRBJ2-3; 8 bases are a match to TRBD1. Germline-derived CDR1 and CDR2 are SGDLS and YYNGEE. Trimming at V came to 0 bases and at J to 4 bases, leaving 13 bases not matched to a gene. There are 18 residues in the CDR3. CDR3 residues: CASSVGGYPGGGSDTQYF. The CDR3 DNA reads TGTGCCAGCAGCGTAGGTGGTTACCCAGGGGGCGGCTCAGATACGCAGTATTTT.

The V call is TRBV5-5, the J call TRBJ2-5, with TRBD2 as a possible D gene (7 bases). CDR1 is SGHKS and CDR2 is YYEKEE in the germline V gene (reference sequence). V was clipped by 0 bases and J by 5 bases, with 17 bases between them. This CDR3 contains 16 residues. CDR3 DNA: TGTGCCAGCAGCTTGGCCTCGGGGGGCGCCGGGGAGACCCAGTACTTC. Its translation: CASSLASGGAGETQYF.

This rearrangement joins TRBV5-1 to TRBJ1-5; D might be TRBD1 (6 bases). Trimming stripped 4 bases from V and 0 bases from J, with 14 bases between. This CDR3 comprises 16 residues. Germline assignment: CDR1 SGHRS and CDR2 YFSETQ. CDR3 residues: CASSQGTTDSNQPQHF. The CDR3 nucleotides read TGCGCCAGCAGCCAGGGGACGACAGATAGCAATCAGCCCCAGCATTTT.

This clone occurred a few times. This chain links TRBV4-1 with TRBJ1-6; 7 bases map to TRBD1. Germline lookup yields CDR1 MGHRA and CDR2 YSYEKL. The V segment lost 1 base and the J segment 0 bases; nucleotides outside the gene matches: 9. This CDR3 region has 19 residues. CDR3 nucleotide sequence: TGCGCCAGCAGCCAAGGGGGTCGGACAGGAAGCTCCTATAATTCACCCCTCCACTTT. It specifies CASSQGGRTGSSYNSPLHF.

The J gene is TRBJ2-2, the V gene TRBV5-6, with TRBD2 matching over 12 bases. This CDR3 spans 18 amino acids. Losses at the gene ends were 4 bases for V and 6 bases for J; bases not matched to a gene: 13. Germline V gene data show CDR1 as SGHDT and CDR2 as YYEEEE. Here the CDR3 DNA reads TGTGCCAGCAGCCGGCGACTAGCGGGGGCGATGGCGTCCGGGGAGCTGTTTTTT. Encoded protein: CASSRRLAGAMASGELFF.

The genes are TRBV6-6 and TRBJ1-1; possibly TRBD1 for D (5 bases). V shed 5 bases and J shed 6 bases, with 19 bases lying between them. Germline-derived CDR1 and CDR2 are MNHNY and SVGAGI (reference sequence). The CDR3 sequence is 15 residues long. CDR3 DNA sequence: TGTGCCAGCAGTGACAGACCCGGGACTGGGGCTGAAGCTTTCTTT. This gives the protein CASSDRPGTGAEAFF.